The entry below gives a single T cell receptor beta chain sequence along with its context. Its antigen is unidentified. The data stem from a study of blood T cells in healthy people across ages. V shed 1 base and J shed 1 base, with 7 bases lying between them. CDR1 is MGHRA, CDR2 YSYEKL, per germline. The CDR3 length is 14 residues. A sample-barcoded 5' primer and a J-beta primer mix were used in a second PCR of about 7 to 11 cycles. Each CDR3 protein gets one entry after TCRdb re-called the 5' RACE reads with MiXCR. The table has about 1.7 million distinct CDR3 sequences, 28% seen once. Study-wide points: Observed TCR beta diversity per million T cells went down as age went up. This fall followed a roughly linear course with age. Estimated diversity, derived from one million T cells, was regarded as an underestimate.

Sequenced: blood. The chain has TRBV4-1 and TRBJ1-1; D is unresolved. The TCR was taken from a woman younger than 45 in good health. In nucleotides, the CDR3 is TGCGCCAGCAGCCAAGTAAGGGCGAACACTGAAGCTTTCTTT. This gives the protein CASSQVRANTEAFF.